The sequence of this TCR beta chain was determined in a study of blood T cells in healthy people across ages. The donors, aged about 6 to 100, were healthy Caucasians from Russia. This clonotype was detected only a few times. Its antigen remains unknown. Study-level points and caveats: When set beside aged donors, long-lived donors presented more naive CD4+ cells and higher diversity. From one million sequenced T cells, diversity estimates were lower bounds.

For the second PCR, which ran for about 7 to 12 cycles, a sample-barcoded 5' primer and a J-beta primer mix were used. Researchers report that a template-switch adaptor with 12 random nucleotides tagged each cDNA molecule. Using its own MiXCR run on the 5' RACE reads, TCRdb lists one record per CDR3 protein. The sample has about 690,000 distinct CDR3 sequences; 35% to 50% are singletons. The ends were cut back, 6 bases at V and 7 bases at J, with 12 bases in the middle. Germline V gives CDR1 MDHEN, CDR2 SYDVKM. This CDR3 comprises 12 residues. This sequence originates from an older man in good health. This chain connects TRBV28 to TRBJ2-5; D unresolved. The material sequenced was blood. The CDR3: CASSPFPRTQYF. The CDR3 coding sequence is TGTGCCAGCAGCCCCTTCCCGAGGACCCAGTACTTC.